What follows are 8 T cell receptor beta chains derived from one specimen sequenced in a study of blood T cell repertoires in COVID-19. The method was immunoSEQ multiplex PCR; TCRdb's version includes in-frame clones alone and lacks a portion of them. The sample includes fewer than 300,000 clones, around 90% of them seen just once. Sequenced input: peripheral blood. All receptors derive from a woman aged 35 to 49 who had recovered from COVID-19.

The chain combines TRBV24-1 with TRBJ1-2; the D is unclear. This CDR3 has 13 amino acids. Germline loops: CDR1 KGHDR, CDR2 SFDVKD. Trimming shortened V by 0 bases and J by 4 bases, and 5 bases separated the two germline ends. The CDR3 nucleotides are TGTGCCACCAGTGATTTGGGCGGCTATGGCTACACCTTC. Residues: CATSDLGGYGYTF.

This clone was counted once. This chain uses TRBV18 with TRBJ1-1, with 7 bases fitting TRBD1. Trimming at V came to 4 bases and at J to 11 bases, leaving 7 bases not matched to a gene. Germline V CDR1 and CDR2: KGHSH, LQKENI. The CDR3 covers 12 residues. CDR3 in amino acids: CASSQQGLGAFF. For the CDR3, the DNA is TGTGCCAGCTCACAACAGGGGTTGGGGGCTTTCTTT.

This sequence joins TRBV11-3 and TRBJ2-2; tentative D call: TRBD1 (6 bases). The V gene lost 3 bases and the J gene lost 4 bases, with 12 bases spanning the gap. This CDR3 contains 15 residues. Germline CDR1 is SGHNT and CDR2 is YENEEA. CDR3 DNA sequence: TGTGCCAGCAGCTTTGGGACATTGGGCACCGGGGAGCTGTTTTTT. This codes for CASSFGTLGTGELFF.

The chain combines TRBV9 with TRBJ1-6, with 9 bases that match TRBD1. Germline CDR1 is SGDLS and CDR2 is YYNGEE. V was clipped by 4 bases and J by 8 bases; unmatched bases: 4. CDR3 length: 14 amino acids. For the CDR3, the DNA is TGTGCCAGCAGCACAGGGGGCTCGGATTCACCCCTCCACTTT. Protein sequence: CASSTGGSDSPLHF.

J is TRBJ1-1 and V is TRBV9, with D uncertain. The V end was cut by 0 bases, the J end by 7 bases, with 19 bases between. CDR1 is SGDLS, CDR2 YYNGEE, per germline. The length of the CDR3 is 16 residues. CDR3 amino acids: CASSVGPSLAQNEAFF. CDR3 DNA sequence: TGTGCCAGCAGCGTAGGCCCCTCTTTGGCACAGAATGAAGCTTTCTTT.

The J gene is TRBJ1-2, the V gene TRBV14; D ambiguous. CDR1 SGHDN and CDR2 FVKESK come from the germline V gene. The CDR3 extends over 14 amino acids. With 0 bases removed from V and 4 bases from J, the gap between germline ends came to 9 bases. CDR3 bases: TGTGCCAGCAGCCAAGATCGTTGGGCCTATGGCTACACCTTC. This codes for CASSQDRWAYGYTF.

V gene TRBV9 combines with J gene TRBJ2-3; tentatively, D is TRBD1 (7 bases). The germline V gene encodes CDR1 SGDLS and CDR2 YYNGEE. The V end lost 0 bases, the J end lost 2 bases, and 13 bases lay between the germline ends. The CDR3 sequence is 16 residues long. The CDR3 is CASSVEEGATTDTQYF. The CDR3 DNA is TGTGCCAGCAGCGTAGAGGAGGGGGCTACCACAGATACGCAGTATTTT. The variable domain in full, with the rest retrieved from reference TRBV9 and TRBJ2-3, is DSGVTQTPKHLITATGQRVTLRCSPRSGDLSVYWYQQSLDQGLQFLIQYYNGEERAKGNILERFSAQQFPDLHSELNLSSLELGDSALYFCASSVEEGATTDTQYFGPGTRLTVL.

This sequence joins TRBV5-6 and TRBJ2-7; D is unclear. CDR3 length: 11 amino acids. Per germline, CDR1 SGHDT and CDR2 YYEEEE. The V gene lost 0 bases and the J gene lost 6 bases, with 4 bases spanning the gap. For the CDR3, the DNA is TGTGCCAGCAGCTTGGCGTTCGAGCAGTACTTC. It is translated as CASSLAFEQYF.